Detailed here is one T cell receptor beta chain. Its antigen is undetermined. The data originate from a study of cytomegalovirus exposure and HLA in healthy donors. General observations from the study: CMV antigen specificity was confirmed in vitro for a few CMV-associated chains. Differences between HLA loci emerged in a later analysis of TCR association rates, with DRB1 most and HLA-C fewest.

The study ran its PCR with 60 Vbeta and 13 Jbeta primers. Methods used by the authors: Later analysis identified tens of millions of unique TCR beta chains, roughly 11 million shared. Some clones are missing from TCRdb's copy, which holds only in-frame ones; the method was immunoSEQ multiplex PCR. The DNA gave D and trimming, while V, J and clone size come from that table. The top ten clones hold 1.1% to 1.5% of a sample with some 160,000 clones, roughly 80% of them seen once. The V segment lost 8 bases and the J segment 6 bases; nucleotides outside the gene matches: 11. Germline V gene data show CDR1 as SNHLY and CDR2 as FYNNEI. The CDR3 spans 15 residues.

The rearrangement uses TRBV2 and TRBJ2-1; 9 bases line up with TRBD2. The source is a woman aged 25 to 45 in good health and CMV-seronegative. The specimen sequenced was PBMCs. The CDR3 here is CASRHLGGGANEQFF. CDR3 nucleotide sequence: TGTGCCAGCCGCCATCTCGGCGGGGGGGCCAATGAGCAGTTCTTC. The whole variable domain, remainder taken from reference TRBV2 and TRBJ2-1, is EPEVTQTPSHQVTQMGQEVILRCVPISNHLYFYWYRQILGQKVEFLVSFYNNEISEKSEIFDDQFSVERPDGSNFTLKIRSTKLEDSAMYFCASRHLGGGANEQFFGPGTRLTVL.